This T cell receptor (beta chain) was retrieved from a study of T-cell reconstitution after alpha-beta-depleted transplantation in children. Study-level results: Expanded clones from the graft, numbering several hundred, reportedly supplied alpha-beta T cells about two months after transplant. Newly produced T cells mostly provided counts and TCRbeta diversity after one year, as hyperexpanded clones declined.

This clonotype was recorded at least ten times. Its antigen is undetermined. The TCRbeta library incorporated unique molecular identifiers. TCRdb processed the PCR reads anew with MiXCR; each CDR3 protein has one entry. The table shows around 270,000 distinct CDR3 sequences, with about 9.5% occurring only once. This TCR came from a boy in the first two years of life with acute myeloid leukemia, due to receive a stem cell transplant. The sequencing here drew on PBMCs, taken before TCRalphabeta/CD19-depleted stem cell transplant.

The CDR3 nucleotides are TGTGCCAGCAGCTTAGGACAGGGCTCCACCTACGAGCAGTACTTC. Its translation: CASSLGQGSTYEQYF. The V and J genes are TRBV13 and TRBJ2-7; D possibly corresponds to TRBD1 (6 bases). Germline CDR1 is PRHDT and CDR2 is FYEKMQ (reference sequence). With 0 bases removed from V and 2 bases from J, the gap between germline ends came to 11 bases. The CDR3 spans 15 residues. The whole variable domain, filled in from reference TRBV13 and TRBJ2-7, reads AAGVIQSPRHLIKEKRETATLKCYPIPRHDTVYWYQQGPGQDPQFLISFYEKMQSDKGSIPDRFSAQQFSDYHSELNMSSLELGDSALYFCASSLGQGSTYEQYFGPGTRLTVT.